This T cell receptor (beta chain) originates from a study of blood T cell repertoires in COVID-19. Study in general: Acute and convalescent COVID-19 specimens originated in the United States, Italy and Spain. Sources were T cells, B-cell-depleted T cells, or PBMCs; the material itself was cDNA or gDNA.

The germline V gene encodes CDR1 SGHAT and CDR2 FQNNGV. Between the trimmed V and J ends, which lost 5 bases and 0 bases, there was a span of 10 bases. This CDR3 comprises 14 residues. Per the original data handling: Quantification of nucleated cells was approximated via reference gene primer amplification. Profiling relied on immunoSEQ multiplex PCR, and the TCRdb table lists in-frame clones only, not all of them. V and J calls and clone size follow that table, whereas D and trimming were derived from the DNA. In the table there are about 73,000 clones, roughly 80% of which are singletons. The TCR was taken from a woman aged 60-70 years with acute or convalescent COVID-19. The J gene is TRBJ1-1, the V gene TRBV11-2; D call uncertain. Sequenced input: peripheral blood. The CDR3 sequence is CASSLSTLNTEAFF. As DNA, the CDR3 is TGTGCCAGCAGCCTATCCACCTTGAACACTGAAGCTTTCTTT.